The 4 T cell receptor beta chains below all came from one sample that was sequenced in a study of beta chain features in type 1 diabetes. cDNA synthesis used the whole RNA isolate, giving expressed TCRB sequences. Method: immunoSEQ multiplex PCR; TCRdb's copy keeps in-frame clones and lacks some. The data hold 350,000 or so clones, with about 19% observed a single time. The sequencing sample was made of naive CD4+ T cells from blood. The receptors derive from a woman between 18 and 29 years old in good health.

This clone showed up just a few times. CDR3 sequence: CASSLIGQGETQYF. In DNA, the CDR3 is TGCGCCAGCAGCTTAATAGGACAGGGAGAGACCCAGTACTTC. The rearrangement links TRBV5-1 to TRBJ2-5; 8 bases map to TRBD1. There are 14 residues in the CDR3. With V trimmed by 2 bases and J by 4 bases, 4 bases remained unmatched. Germline CDR1 reads SGHRS; CDR2 reads YFSETQ.

The chain recombines TRBV5-1 with TRBJ2-5; a weak D match, TRBD1 (5 bases). CDR1 and CDR2 (germline): SGHRS, YFSETQ. The CDR3 runs to 15 residues. V was cut by 4 bases and J by 2 bases, with 15 bases left in between. The CDR3 nucleotides read TGCGCCAGCAGCGGCGGACAATTGGTACAAGAGACCCAGTACTTC. Protein product: CASSGGQLVQETQYF. Drawing the rest from reference TRBV5-1 and TRBJ2-5, the complete variable domain is KAGVTQTPRYLIKTRGQQVTLSCSPISGHRSVSWYQQTPGQGLQFLFEYFSETQRNKGNFPGRFSGRQFSNSRSEMNVSTLELGDSALYLCASSGGQLVQETQYFGPGTRLLVL.

The chain recombines TRBV7-9 with TRBJ1-6, with D possibly matching TRBD1 (6 bases). The V end lost 7 bases, the J end lost 6 bases, and 13 bases lay between the germline ends. The CDR3 runs 14 residues. Germline-derived CDR1 and CDR2 are SEHNR and FQNEAQ (reference sequence). Written as DNA, the CDR3 is TGTGCCAGCAAGGGGGGGCAGCTTAATTCACCCCTCCACTTT. Amino acid sequence: CASKGGQLNSPLHF.

The chain is built from TRBV30 and TRBJ1-2; D gene unclear. Between the trimmed V and J ends, which lost 0 bases and 9 bases, there was a span of 8 bases. There are 11 residues in the CDR3. Germline CDR1 is GTSNPN and CDR2 is SVGIG (reference sequence). CDR3 sequence reads: CAWSVRGRYTF. CDR3 in DNA: TGTGCCTGGAGTGTACGGGGTCGCTACACCTTC.